One sample yielded the 8 T cell receptor beta chains listed below, sequenced in a study of cytomegalovirus exposure and HLA in healthy donors listed by TCRdb under 2017. The library was made by the immunoSEQ multiplex PCR assay. The multiplex PCR relied on a mix of 60 forward primers for TCR Vbeta segments and 13 reverse primers for TCR Jbeta segments. The immuneACCESS repertoire file appears here via TCRdb, limited to in-frame rearrangements. These files lack a portion of the clones; in checked studies, under half of the deficit traces to unresolved V genes, and the cause of the others is not known. The sample yields tens of thousands of clones; nearly 80% were counted once. Approximately 4.5% of the sample is held by the ten biggest clonotypes. The material sequenced was PBMCs. These receptors came from a man aged 35 to 55 in good health and CMV-seronegative.

The rearrangement uses TRBV10-2 and TRBJ1-3, with D possibly being TRBD1 (5 bases). Germline CDR1 WSHSY, CDR2 SAAADI. The CDR3 contains 14 residues. The germline V and J ends were trimmed by 5 bases and 5 bases, with 13 bases remaining between them. CDR3: CASSNRGDRNTIYF. DNA for the CDR3: TGCGCCAGCAGTAACCGGGGGGATAGAAACACCATATATTTT.

The chain uses TRBV30 and TRBJ2-5; 9 bases are shared with TRBD2. Germline values: CDR1 GTSNPN, CDR2 SVGIG (reference sequence). Germline trimming cut 2 bases from V and 5 bases from J; bases unmatched to any gene: 9. The CDR3 contains 15 residues. The CDR3 reads CAWSIGLAGTETQYF. CDR3 nucleotides: TGTGCCTGGAGTATCGGTCTAGCGGGGACGGAGACCCAGTACTTC.

In its sample, this clone is medium-sized. This chain joins TRBV6-6 and TRBJ1-1; D gene unclear. Germline CDR1 reads MNHNY; CDR2 reads SVGAGI (reference sequence). The CDR3 has 12 amino acids. The V gene lost 2 bases and the J gene lost 3 bases, with 4 bases spanning the gap. The CDR3 nucleotides are TGTGCCAGCAGTTACGGAGACACTGAAGCTTTCTTT. Protein product: CASSYGDTEAFF.

The chain combines TRBV4-3 with TRBJ1-1; 8 nucleotides line up with TRBD1. The CDR3 contains 15 residues. CDR1 LGHNA and CDR2 YSLEER come from the germline V gene. Trimming at V came to 4 bases and at J to 3 bases, leaving 7 bases not matched to a gene. The CDR3 bases are TGCGCCAGCAGCCCAGACACAGGGGGTGACACTGAAGCTTTCTTT. Translating it yields CASSPDTGGDTEAFF.

This clone was counted between two and nine times. This sequence joins TRBV29-1 and TRBJ2-3; TRBD2 matches at 9 bases. Germline V lookup: CDR1 SQVTM, CDR2 ANQGSEA. Trimming took 5 bases from V and 1 from J; bases not matched to a gene: 4. The CDR3 is 14 residues long. This CDR3 reads CSVIAGVRTDTQYF. CDR3 in DNA: TGCAGCGTTATAGCGGGAGTTCGCACAGATACGCAGTATTTT.

This rearrangement joins TRBV25-1 to TRBJ1-5, with D perhaps matching TRBD1 (5 bases). The CDR3 is 12 residues long. In germline, CDR1 is MGHDK, CDR2 SYGVNS. V dropped 1 base and J dropped 8 bases, with 6 bases sitting between them. The CDR3 region is CASSEWGEPQHF. The CDR3 DNA follows: TGTGCCAGCAGTGAATGGGGGGAGCCCCAGCATTTT.

CDR3 sequence: CASRRTGTEYGYTF. CDR3 coding DNA: TGTGCCAGCAGAAGGACAGGGACCGAATATGGCTACACCTTC. The chain carries TRBV6-1 and TRBJ1-2; 8 bases map to TRBD1. Germline CDR1 reads MNHNS; CDR2 reads SASEGT. V shed 6 bases, J shed 5 bases, and the junction held 8 bases outside the gene matches. The CDR3 consists of 14 residues.

The chain employs TRBV2 and TRBJ2-5; 15 nucleotides match TRBD2. Germline CDR1 and CDR2: SNHLY and FYNNEI. With 7 bases clipped from V and 3 bases from J, the junction kept 6 bases outside the gene matches. The CDR3 is made up of 16 amino acids. The CDR3 DNA is TGTGCCAGCACCGGACTAGCGGGAGGGAGCAAAGAGACCCAGTACTTC. Translating it yields CASTGLAGGSKETQYF.